This T cell receptor (beta chain) was sequenced during a study of control samples from healthy donors and cancer patients (TCRdb year 2020). Concerning this clone itself: The antigen this receptor binds is unknown. No clone much larger than this one lies a single base away; base qualities are absent.

The library relied on the immunoSEQ multiplex PCR assay. The table comes from immuneACCESS by way of TCRdb, which keeps in-frame sequences with V and J called. Part of the clones is missing from these tables; in studies checked, under half for an unresolved V gene and the rest for unknown reasons. The sample profile shows 100,000 to 150,000 clones; roughly nine tenths of them were found once. Together, the top ten hold approximately 8% of the sample. The sequencing sample was made of PBMCs. The TCR was taken from a man aged 45 to 65 with head and neck cancer.

The CDR3 sequence is CASRVSGGARNEQFF. The DNA sequence is TGTGCCAGCAGAGTGAGCGGGGGGGCACGGAATGAGCAGTTCTTC. The chain is made from TRBV6-5 and TRBJ2-1; the central 10 bases match TRBD2. The CDR3 spans 15 residues, from the cysteine through the phenylalanine. The DNA shown is the 45-base CDR3, in frame from base 1. Here V drops 6 bases and J drops 7 bases, and the junction holds 9 bases not matched to any gene. From the germline V gene, CDR1 is MNHEY and CDR2 is SVGAGI.